This T cell receptor (beta chain) derives from a study of blood T cell repertoires in COVID-19. Overall study: Specimens from acute and convalescent COVID-19 originated in the United States, Italy and Spain. Sources were T cells, B-cell-depleted T cells, or PBMCs; the material itself was cDNA or gDNA.

Per germline, CDR1 SGHNT and CDR2 YENEEA. V lost 5 bases, J lost 0 bases, and 4 bases stayed unmatched. CDR3 length equals 16 residues. Authors' processing steps: Quantification of nucleated cells was approximated via reference gene primer amplification. Profiled with immunoSEQ multiplex PCR; TCRdb holds only in-frame clones, not every one. That table gives V, J and clone size, and the DNA gave D and trimming. Of hundreds of thousands of clones in the sample, more than 70% were seen once. What was sequenced was peripheral blood. The receptor comes from a woman of 80 years or more with acute or convalescent COVID-19. J is TRBJ2-6 and V is TRBV11-3; 7 bases map to TRBD1. CDR3 DNA sequence: TGTGCCAGCAGCATCGGACAGGTCTCTGGGGCCAACGTCCTGACTTTC. Protein sequence: CASSIGQVSGANVLTF. The variable domain in full, completed from reference TRBV11-3 and TRBJ2-6, reads EAGVVQSPRYKIIEKKQPVAFWCNPISGHNTLYWYLQNLGQGPELLIRYENEEAVDDSQLPKDRFSAERLKGVDSTLKIQPAELGDSAVYLCASSIGQVSGANVLTFGAGSRLTVL.